This passage covers 22 T cell receptor beta chains from one sample sequenced in a study of a mutant IDH1 vaccine in newly diagnosed glioma. The assay was immunoSEQ multiplex PCR, and TCRdb's table has in-frame clones only and misses some. Of about 56,000 clones detected, over 70% appear once; the ten largest clones hold 5.3%. These TCRs' antigens remain unknown. Time point denoted: week 47, end of study. With topical imiquimod, each dose of the vaccine consisted of 300 ug of mutant IDH1 20-mer peptide. The source material was PBMCs, sampled from a glioma patient whose treatment included an IDH1 peptide vaccine. These receptors all stem from a man aged 45-65 years with glioma.

This clone came up a few times. The rearrangement uses TRBV4-1 and TRBJ1-3, with D possibly being TRBD1 (5 bases). Per the germline V gene, CDR1 is MGHRA and CDR2 is YSYEKL. The CDR3 has 16 amino acids. V gave up 2 bases and J gave up 0 bases, with 11 bases separating them. Here the CDR3 reads CASSQQLGPSGNTIYF. The CDR3 nucleotides are TGCGCCAGCAGCCAACAGCTGGGACCCTCTGGAAACACCATATATTTT.

The J gene is TRBJ1-3, the V gene TRBV19; perhaps TRBD1 as D (5 bases). This CDR3 spans 12 amino acids. Deletions cut 9 bases from V and 2 bases from J, with 8 bases between. Germline V gene lookup returns CDR1 LNHDA and CDR2 SQIVND (reference sequence). CDR3 nucleotide sequence: TGTGCCAGCCGAGGGGCTGGAAACACCATATATTTT. Translation gives CASRGAGNTIYF.

The genes are TRBV5-1 and TRBJ2-7; a weak D match, TRBD1 (6 bases). Germline V CDR1 and CDR2: SGHRS, YFSETQ. The V end lost 4 bases, the J end lost 3 bases, and 17 bases lay between the germline ends. The CDR3 extends over 15 amino acids. The CDR3 DNA reads as TGCGCCAGCAGCCTCTCGACAGGAGCTGGCTACGAGCAGTACTTC. The encoded protein is CASSLSTGAGYEQYF.

The chain joins TRBV7-2 to TRBJ2-2; 10 positions match TRBD2. The V gene's germline CDR1 is SGHTA and CDR2 FQGNSA. This CDR3 is built from 15 residues. V lost 5 bases and J lost 3; bases outside the gene matches: 3. The CDR3 here is CASSQGTSDTGELFF. CDR3 nucleotides: TGTGCCAGCAGCCAAGGGACTAGCGACACCGGGGAGCTGTTTTTT. The full variable domain, completed using reference TRBV7-2 and TRBJ2-2, is GAGVSQSPSNKVTEKGKDVELRCDPISGHTALYWYRQSLGQGLEFLIYFQGNSAPDKSGLPSDRFSAERTGGSVSTLTIQRTQQEDSAVYLCASSQGTSDTGELFFGEGSRLTVL.

The chain carries TRBV20-1 and TRBJ1-1, with no clear D. The CDR3 spans 10 residues. The germline gives CDR1 DFQATT, CDR2 SNEGSKA (reference sequence). The germline V and J ends were trimmed by 3 bases and 4 bases, with 3 bases remaining between them. The CDR3 spells CSASRTEAFF. The CDR3 DNA reads TGCAGTGCTAGTCGCACTGAAGCTTTCTTT.

The chain recombines TRBV2 with TRBJ2-1, with D unresolved. The CDR3 covers 11 residues. CDR1 and CDR2 from the germline V gene are SNHLY and FYNNEI. Trimming removed 6 bases from V and 15 bases from J, with 15 bases in between. The CDR3 region has the DNA TGTGCCAGCAGCCCAGAGGCGACTCTGTTCTTC. This sequence encodes CASSPEATLFF.

The gene calls are TRBV19 and TRBJ2-1; TRBD2 aligns across 9 bases. Germline V gene data show CDR1 as LNHDA and CDR2 as SQIVND (reference sequence). The CDR3 totals 15 residues. V was pared by 8 bases and J by 6 bases, with 11 bases of the junction left unmatched. The CDR3 protein is CASSIAGATSNEQFF. The CDR3 bases are TGTGCCAGTTCCATAGCGGGGGCTACCTCCAATGAGCAGTTCTTC. Complete variable domain (other parts from reference TRBV19 and TRBJ2-1): DGGITQSPKYLFRKEGQNVTLSCEQNLNHDAMYWYRQDPGQGLRLIYYSQIVNDFQKGDIAEGYSVSREKKESFPLTVTSAQKNPTAFYLCASSIAGATSNEQFFGPGTRLTVL.

The gene calls are TRBV29-1 and TRBJ2-3, with 13 bases that match TRBD2. The junction had 3 bases not matched to a gene; V was cut back by 4 bases and J by 8 bases. Germline CDR1 SQVTM, CDR2 ANQGSEA. There are 13 residues in the CDR3. The CDR3 loop reads CSVGTSGGSTQYF. Here the CDR3 DNA reads TGCAGCGTTGGGACTAGCGGGGGTAGTACGCAGTATTTT.

This chain uses TRBV29-1 with TRBJ2-3, with D possibly being TRBD2 (5 bases). V lost 6 bases and J lost 4, with 23 bases in between. The CDR3 has 16 amino acids. Looked up from germline, CDR1 is SQVTM and CDR2 is ANQGSEA. CDR3 sequence (DNA): TGCAGCGTAGTCTCGATGGGAGACCTCAGTGCAGATACGCAGTATTTT. Translating gives CSVVSMGDLSADTQYF.

This sequence joins TRBV19 and TRBJ2-3; D possibly corresponds to TRBD2 (5 bases). The CDR3 is made up of 12 amino acids. Germline assignment: CDR1 LNHDA and CDR2 SQIVND (reference sequence). Trimming took off 6 bases at V and 6 bases at J, with 10 bases between the two ends. This CDR3 is CASRNAGDTQYF. The CDR3 DNA reads as TGTGCCAGTAGGAACGCGGGTGATACGCAGTATTTT.

The chain employs TRBV6-5 and TRBJ1-1, with D tentatively TRBD1 (5 bases). CDR1 is MNHEY, CDR2 SVGAGI, per germline. There are 13 residues in the CDR3. Trimming stripped 6 bases from V and 6 bases from J, with 14 bases between. Written as DNA, the CDR3 is TGTGCCAGCAGCGCAGGGTTGGGGGCTGAAGCTTTCTTT. This encodes CASSAGLGAEAFF.

The chain is built from TRBV2 and TRBJ2-2; a weak D match, TRBD2 (5 bases). Germline V gene data show CDR1 as SNHLY and CDR2 as FYNNEI. Between the trimmed V and J ends, which lost 6 bases and 1 base, there was a span of 12 bases. The CDR3 length is 15 residues. This chain's CDR3 is CASRVGSGNTGELFF. CDR3 bases: TGTGCCAGCAGGGTTGGGAGTGGGAACACCGGGGAGCTGTTTTTT.

The chain is built from TRBV4-2 and TRBJ2-7, with 8 nucleotides matching TRBD1. Germline CDR1 is LGHNA and CDR2 is YNFKEQ. Losses at the gene ends were 2 bases for V and 2 bases for J; bases not matched to a gene: 2. The CDR3 loop spans 14 amino acids. The CDR3 DNA reads TGTGCCAGCAGCCAAACAGGGGGACCCTACGAGCAGTACTTC. Its protein is CASSQTGGPYEQYF.

This chain connects TRBV11-1 to TRBJ2-2; D is possibly TRBD2 (6 bases). V shed 7 bases and J shed 5 bases, with 11 bases lying between them. The CDR3 consists of 13 residues. Germline CDR1 reads SGHAT; CDR2 reads FQDESV (reference sequence). The CDR3 sequence: CASTGLSTGELFF. CDR3 nucleotide sequence: TGTGCCAGCACGGGACTCTCTACCGGGGAGCTGTTTTTT.

The chain has TRBV7-8 and TRBJ1-5, with 7 bases fitting TRBD1. This CDR3 is built from 15 residues. The germline gives CDR1 SGHVS, CDR2 FQNEAQ. The V and J ends lost 5 bases and 4 bases, in that order; junction bases with no gene match: 8. DNA of the CDR3: TGTGCCAGCAGCCCCGGACAGGCCTTAAATCAGCCCCAGCATTTT. This gives the protein CASSPGQALNQPQHF.

V gene TRBV27 combines with J gene TRBJ1-6; no clear D gene. The V gene's germline CDR1 is MNHEY and CDR2 SMNVEV (reference sequence). This CDR3 region has 14 residues. The germline V and J ends were trimmed by 5 bases and 9 bases, with 14 bases remaining between them. CDR3 in amino acids: CASSPRTRGSPLHF. The CDR3 DNA sequence: TGTGCCAGCAGTCCTCGGACCCGGGGTTCACCCCTCCACTTT.

The V call is TRBV5-1, the J call TRBJ2-1; TRBD2 matches at 7 bases. J lost 4 bases, V lost 3 bases, and 4 bases had no gene match. Germline CDR1 reads SGHRS; CDR2 reads YFSETQ. The CDR3 has 14 amino acids. CDR3 residues: CASSYSGPYNEQFF. CDR3 DNA sequence: TGCGCCAGCAGCTATAGCGGGCCATACAATGAGCAGTTCTTC. The full variable domain, rest sourced from reference TRBV5-1 and TRBJ2-1, is KAGVTQTPRYLIKTRGQQVTLSCSPISGHRSVSWYQQTPGQGLQFLFEYFSETQRNKGNFPGRFSGRQFSNSRSEMNVSTLELGDSALYLCASSYSGPYNEQFFGPGTRLTVL.

V usage is TRBV29-1 and J usage is TRBJ1-2; D is perhaps TRBD1 (6 bases). CDR1 is SQVTM and CDR2 is ANQGSEA in the germline V gene. This CDR3 is built from 15 residues. Trimming removed 0 bases from V and 3 bases from J, with 14 bases in between. Here the CDR3 reads CSVEEIQGIDYGYTF. In DNA, the CDR3 is TGCAGCGTTGAAGAAATTCAGGGGATCGACTATGGCTACACCTTC.

V and J are TRBV5-1 and TRBJ2-2, with TRBD2 identical over 9 bases. CDR1 is SGHRS, CDR2 YFSETQ, per germline. The V and J ends lost 3 bases and 1 base, in that order; junction bases with no gene match: 4. The CDR3 contains 16 residues. The CDR3 nucleotides read TGCGCCAGCAGCTCCGCACTAGCGGGGAACACCGGGGAGCTGTTTTTT. This sequence encodes CASSSALAGNTGELFF.

This clone has more than one count but fewer than ten. The gene calls are TRBV5-1 and TRBJ2-2, with 8 bases that match TRBD2. The CDR3 has 15 amino acids. CDR1 and CDR2 (germline): SGHRS, YFSETQ. Losses at the gene ends were 3 bases for V and 2 bases for J; bases not matched to a gene: 3. The CDR3 here is CASSSSGYNTGELFF. The CDR3 region has the DNA TGCGCCAGCAGCTCTAGCGGGTATAACACCGGGGAGCTGTTTTTT.

The chain recombines TRBV19 with TRBJ2-2, with TRBD1 identical over 8 bases. Trimming took 5 bases from V and 5 from J; bases not matched to a gene: 7. Germline V CDR1 and CDR2: LNHDA, SQIVND (reference sequence). The length of the CDR3 is 15 residues. As DNA, the CDR3 is TGTGCCAGTAGTTCCGGGACAGGAATAACCGGGGAGCTGTTTTTT. Its protein product is CASSSGTGITGELFF.

This clone was seen a handful of times. The genes are TRBV27 and TRBJ2-7; 7 nucleotides match TRBD1. This CDR3 region has 14 residues. The V gene's germline CDR1 is MNHEY and CDR2 SMNVEV (reference sequence). V trimming: 8 bases; J trimming: 2 bases; junction bases outside the gene matches: 9. For the CDR3, the DNA is TGTGCCAGCGTTGGGGCAGGGGGTACCTACGAGCAGTACTTC. It is translated as CASVGAGGTYEQYF.